This TCR beta chain derives from a study of T cells in Graves' hyperthyroidism and ophthalmopathy. From RNA transcripts, TCR beta CDR3 regions were amplified. With the HTBI primer set, the TCR CDR3 went through a first round of RT-PCR. TCRdb processed the multiplex PCR reads anew with MiXCR; each CDR3 protein has one entry. The sample holds 300,000 to 450,000 distinct CDR3 sequences, more than 11% seen once. Turning to this clonotype: The target antigen is unknown.

General study points: A 13 V-J model separated ophthalmopathy from stable hyperthyroidism.

Based on clinical symptoms, serum thyroxine and TRAb, thyroid ultrasound and orbital computed tomography, diagnoses were reached. Germline V gene data show CDR1 as MDHEN and CDR2 as SYDVKM. Deletions cut 11 bases from V and 0 bases from J, with 22 bases between. The CDR3 runs to 16 residues. The chain recombines TRBV28 with TRBJ1-2; the D is unclear. Material for sequencing was blood. The TCR sequence derives from a woman aged 60-75 years with Graves' hyperthyroidism. CDR3 sequence reads: CAGKRGRANSNYGYTF. Here the CDR3 DNA reads TGTGCCGGCAAACGGGGAAGGGCAAACTCTAACTATGGCTACACCTTC.